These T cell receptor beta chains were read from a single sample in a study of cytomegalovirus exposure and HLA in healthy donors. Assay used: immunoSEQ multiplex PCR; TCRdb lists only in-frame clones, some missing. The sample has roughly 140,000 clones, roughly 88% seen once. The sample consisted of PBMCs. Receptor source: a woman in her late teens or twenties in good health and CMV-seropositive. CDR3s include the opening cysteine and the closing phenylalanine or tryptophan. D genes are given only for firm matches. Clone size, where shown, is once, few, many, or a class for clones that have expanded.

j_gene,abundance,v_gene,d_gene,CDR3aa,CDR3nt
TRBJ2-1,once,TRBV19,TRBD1,CASSITGQGAYEQFF,TGTGCCAGTAGTATAACGGGACAGGGGGCTTATGAGCAGTTCTTC
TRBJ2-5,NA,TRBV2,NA,CASSEAALQETQYF,TGTGCCAGCAGTGAAGCAGCTCTGCAAGAGACCCAGTACTTC
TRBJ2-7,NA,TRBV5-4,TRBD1,CASSLRSTGAYEQYF,TGTGCCAGCAGCTTACGCTCTACAGGGGCCTACGAGCAGTACTTC
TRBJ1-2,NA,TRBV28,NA,CASSSPPEDSLTVSDGYGYTF,TGTGCCAGCAGTTCTCCTCCAGAGGACAGCTTAACCGTTTCAGATGGCTATGGCTACACCTTC
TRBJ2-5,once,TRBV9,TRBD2,CASSVDPSGAETQYF,TGTGCCAGCAGCGTAGATCCTAGCGGGGCGGAGACCCAGTACTTC
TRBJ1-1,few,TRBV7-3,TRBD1,CASSPTQGVNAEAFF,TGTGCCAGCAGCCCCACACAGGGGGTGAACGCTGAAGCTTTCTTT
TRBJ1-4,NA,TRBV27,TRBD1,CASSRRDREKLFF,TGTGCCAGCAGTAGACGGGACAGGGAAAAACTGTTTTTT
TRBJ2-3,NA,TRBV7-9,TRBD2,CASSLLWTSGRRDTQYF,TGTGCCAGCAGCTTACTGTGGACTAGCGGGCGGCGAGATACGCAGTATTTT
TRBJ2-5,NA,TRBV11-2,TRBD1,CASSPTGGRETQYF,TGTGCCAGCAGCCCCACAGGGGGCCGGGAGACCCAGTACTTC
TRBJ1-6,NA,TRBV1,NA,CTSSQDLGEGNSPLHF,TGCACCAGCAGCCAAGATCTGGGGGAGGGTAATTCACCCCTCCACTTT
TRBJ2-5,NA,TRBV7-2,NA,CASSLVLRGTQYF,TGTGCCAGCAGCTTAGTCCTTCGAGGGACCCAGTACTTC
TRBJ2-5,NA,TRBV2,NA,CASSDRTEETQYF,TGTGCCAGCAGTGACCGGACAGAAGAGACCCAGTACTTC
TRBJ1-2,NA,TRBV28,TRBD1,CASTVGQGDYTF,TGTGCCAGCACGGTGGGACAGGGGGACTACACCTTC
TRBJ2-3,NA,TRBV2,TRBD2,CASSAGSGRADTQYF,TGTGCCAGCAGCGCGGGGAGCGGGAGGGCAGATACGCAGTATTTT
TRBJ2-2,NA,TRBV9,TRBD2,CASSVGTSEAGELFF,TGTGCCAGCAGCGTAGGGACTAGCGAGGCCGGGGAGCTGTTTTTT
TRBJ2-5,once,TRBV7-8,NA,CASSLVGRGKETQYF,TGTGCCAGCAGCTTAGTAGGTCGCGGGAAGGAGACCCAGTACTTC
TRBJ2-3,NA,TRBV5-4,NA,CASSLFGGRADTQYF,TGTGCCAGCAGCTTGTTCGGGGGGCGCGCAGATACGCAGTATTTT
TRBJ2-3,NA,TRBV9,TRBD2,CASSPRTSGAVDTQYF,TGTGCCAGCAGCCCCCGGACTAGCGGGGCGGTGGATACGCAGTATTTT
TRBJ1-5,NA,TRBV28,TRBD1,CASRSRDRPYQPQHF,TGTGCCAGCAGATCCCGGGACAGACCTTATCAGCCCCAGCATTTT
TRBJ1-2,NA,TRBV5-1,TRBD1,CASSRDRDRDGYTF,TGCGCCAGCAGCAGAGACCGGGACAGGGATGGCTACACCTTC
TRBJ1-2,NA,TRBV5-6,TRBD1,CASSSRDRSYGYTF,TGTGCCAGCAGCTCCCGGGACAGGAGCTATGGCTACACCTTC
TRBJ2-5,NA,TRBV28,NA,CASSFSVYQETQYF,TGTGCCAGCAGTTTCTCAGTATACCAAGAGACCCAGTACTTC
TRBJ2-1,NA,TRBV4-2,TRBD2,CASSQGALSSGYNEQFF,TGTGCCAGCAGCCAAGGAGCCCTTTCTAGCGGATACAATGAGCAGTTCTTC
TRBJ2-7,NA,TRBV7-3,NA,CASSRWTLGPYEQYF,TGTGCCAGCAGCCGATGGACTTTGGGCCCCTACGAGCAGTACTTC
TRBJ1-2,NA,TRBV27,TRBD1,CASSLFRDRIFYGYTF,TGTGCCAGCAGTTTATTCCGGGACAGGATATTCTATGGCTACACCTTC
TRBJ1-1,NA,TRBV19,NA,CASSILSSFNTEAFF,TGTGCCAGTAGTATTCTCTCTAGCTTTAACACTGAAGCTTTCTTT
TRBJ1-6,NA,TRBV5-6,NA,CASSWGGGRNSPLHF,TGTGCCAGCAGCTGGGGGGGAGGGCGGAATTCACCCCTCCACTTT
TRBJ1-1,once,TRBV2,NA,CASSEQGNTEAFF,TGTGCCAGCAGTGAGCAGGGTAACACTGAAGCTTTCTTT
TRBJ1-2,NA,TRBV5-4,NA,CASSSTGDSGYTF,TGTGCCAGCAGCTCTACGGGAGACTCTGGCTACACCTTC
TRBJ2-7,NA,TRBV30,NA,CAWSRTVSYEQYF,TGTGCCTGGAGCCGGACAGTCTCCTACGAGCAGTACTTC
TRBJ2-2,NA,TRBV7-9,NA,CASSLGAGHTGELFF,TGTGCCAGCAGCTTAGGGGCAGGTCACACCGGGGAGCTGTTTTTT
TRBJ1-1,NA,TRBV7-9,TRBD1,CASSLKGQANTEAFF,TGTGCCAGCAGCTTAAAAGGACAGGCTAACACTGAAGCTTTCTTT
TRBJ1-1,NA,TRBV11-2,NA,CASSSLRGGPEAFF,TGTGCCAGCAGCTCACTAAGGGGAGGCCCTGAAGCTTTCTTT
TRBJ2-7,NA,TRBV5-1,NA,CASSAGTYYEQYF,TGCGCCAGCAGCGCCGGGACATACTACGAGCAGTACTTC
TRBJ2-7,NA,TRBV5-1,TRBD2,CASSPTSGNSYEQYF,TGCGCCAGCAGCCCGACTAGCGGGAACTCCTACGAGCAGTACTTC
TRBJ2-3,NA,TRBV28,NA,CASSPGGEGEHTQYF,TGTGCCAGCAGCCCTGGGGGGGAGGGGGAACATACGCAGTATTTT
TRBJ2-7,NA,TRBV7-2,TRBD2,CASSPSGTRTYEQYF,TGTGCCAGCAGCCCATCCGGGACTAGAACCTACGAGCAGTACTTC
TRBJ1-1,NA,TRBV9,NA,CASSVGGGEAFF,TGTGCCAGCAGCGTAGGGGGAGGTGAAGCTTTCTTT
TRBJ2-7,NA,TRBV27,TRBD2,CASGPSGASYEQYF,TGTGCCAGCGGACCTAGCGGGGCCTCATACGAGCAGTACTTC
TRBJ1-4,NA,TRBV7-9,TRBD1,CASSPRHGQGDEKLFF,TGTGCCAGCAGCCCTAGACACGGACAGGGAGATGAAAAACTGTTTTTT